This T cell receptor (beta chain) was observed in a study of T cell responses to AZD1222 COVID-19 vaccine. Study-wide findings and caveats: White British people made up most donors, females outnumbered males, and clonal diversity was possibly underestimated. The CD4 TCRs associated with vaccination extended across spike and predominated at 160-218 and 743-854. Nearly half of unique spike-specific TCRs reportedly avoided B.1.351 and B.1.1.7 mutated regions. At baseline, seropositivity was found in only a handful of AZD1222 recipients.

Assay: immunoSEQ multiplex PCR; the TCRdb copy retains only in-frame clones and omits some. The table lists approximately 68,000 clones, about 88% of them singletons, with around 4.4% in the top ten. As to this clone: Its antigen is currently unknown.

V was clipped by 4 bases and J by 4 bases, with 17 bases between them. This CDR3 comprises 16 residues. Germline V gene lookup returns CDR1 MDHEN and CDR2 SYDVKM. The rearrangement joins TRBV28 to TRBJ2-1, with a possible D match to TRBD1 (6 bases). Sequenced material: peripheral blood, taken 28 days after the second dose of the MenACWY control vaccine. This clonotype was obtained from an adult who received the MenACWY meningococcal vaccine as a control. CDR3 DNA: TGTGCCAGCAGTTCATACGTTGGGACACCATACAATGAGCAGTTCTTC. Translation gives CASSSYVGTPYNEQFF.